Listed below are T cell receptor beta chains from one sample, sequenced in a study of read filtering for tumor transcriptome and immune sequencing. MiXCR, applied by TCRdb to the reads, yields one record per CDR3 protein. Here the sample spans 55,000 to 60,000 distinct CDR3 sequences, 9% to 15% being singletons. The specimen sequenced was a population of CD138-negative cells sorted from bone marrow. The receptor set was obtained from a donor aged 40 or older with multiple myeloma. Both conserved end residues are part of each CDR3. A D gene is named only where the DNA matches it firmly. Expanded clones get a size class; other rows say once, few or many, or leave the size out.

D gene | clone size | J gene | V gene | CDR3 protein | CDR3 DNA
NA | many | TRBJ2-7 | TRBV15 | CATSAPGLLYEQYF | TGTGCCACCAGCGCTCCGGGTTTGCTATACGAGCAGTACTTC
TRBD2 | many | TRBJ2-5 | TRBV7-8 | CASSREADETQYF | TGTGCCAGCAGCCGGGAGGCCGATGAGACCCAGTACTTC
TRBD2 | many | TRBJ2-3 | TRBV28 | CASSPLGLAGAEGGTQYF | TGTGCCAGCAGTCCCCTGGGACTAGCGGGGGCCGAAGGGGGCACGCAGTATTTT
NA | many | TRBJ1-1 | TRBV5-1 | CASTISTTSTEAFF | TGCGCCAGCACAATTAGCACCACCAGCACTGAAGCTTTCTTT
NA | many | TRBJ2-1 | TRBV7-9 | CASSFLAGVINEQFF | TGTGCCAGCAGCTTCCTAGCAGGGGTAATCAATGAGCAGTTCTTC
NA | NA | TRBJ2-7 | TRBV20-1 | CSALAWEQYF | TGCAGTGCTCTCGCCTGGGAGCAGTACTTC
NA | many | TRBJ2-3 | TRBV5-1 | CASSSEGLGTDTQYF | TGCGCCAGCAGCAGCGAGGGCCTTGGCACAGATACGCAGTATTTT
NA | many | TRBJ2-7 | TRBV5-6 | CASSFQGAPYEQYF | TGTGCCAGCAGCTTTCAGGGTGCCCCCTACGAGCAGTACTTC
NA | few | TRBJ1-5 | TRBV2 | CASSAQGVGNQPQHF | TGTGCCAGCAGTGCACAGGGTGTAGGGAATCAGCCCCAGCATTTT
NA | NA | TRBJ1-2 | TRBV5-6 | CASSLAVMSLRANYGYAF | TGTGCCAGCAGCTTGGCCGTAATGAGTCTCCGAGCTAACTATGGCTACGCCTTC
TRBD1 | many | TRBJ2-3 | TRBV24-1 | CATSEPPTGQGVGTQYF | TGTGCCACCAGTGAACCCCCGACGGGACAGGGGGTAGGTACGCAGTATTTT
TRBD2 | NA | TRBJ2-5 | TRBV7-2 | CASSGPPGTSGAVETQYF | TGTGCCAGCAGCGGACCTCCCGGGACTAGCGGGGCGGTAGAGACCCAGTACTTC
NA | many | TRBJ1-1 | TRBV7-9 | CASSSGADLNTEAFF | TGTGCCAGCAGCTCAGGGGCAGACTTGAACACTGAAGCTTTCTTT
TRBD1 | many | TRBJ2-7 | TRBV20-1 | CSADRGNYEQYF | TGCAGTGCAGACAGGGGAAACTACGAGCAGTACTTC
NA | many | TRBJ2-5 | TRBV20-1 | CSARVPRQSQETQYF | TGCAGTGCTAGGGTCCCACGACAAAGCCAAGAGACCCAGTACTTC
TRBD1 | few | TRBJ2-5 | TRBV6-5 | CASSYSPRGPQETQYF | TGTGCCAGCAGTTACTCCCCCAGGGGGCCTCAAGAGACCCAGTACTTC
TRBD2 | many | TRBJ2-3 | TRBV20-1 | CSAPKAGGPTDTQYF | TGCAGTGCCCCCAAAGCGGGGGGGCCGACAGATACGCAGTATTTT
TRBD1 | many | TRBJ1-1 | TRBV5-1 | CASSRDRASTEAFF | TGCGCCAGCAGCCGGGACAGGGCGTCGACTGAAGCTTTCTTT
NA | NA | TRBJ2-7 | TRBV18 | CATWRSGEFEQYF | TGTGCCACCTGGCGCTCTGGCGAGTTCGAGCAGTACTTC
NA | many | TRBJ2-7 | TRBV6-2/TRBV6-3 | CASTLSAGYSYEQYF | TGTGCCAGCACCCTTTCTGCGGGGTACTCCTACGAGCAGTACTTC
TRBD1 | many | TRBJ2-7 | TRBV7-9 | CASSQRTGSYEQYF | TGTGCCAGCAGCCAGAGGACAGGGTCCTACGAGCAGTACTTC
NA | many | TRBJ2-5 | TRBV20-1 | CSARLVARTAGTQYF | TGCAGTGCTAGACTCGTAGCAAGGACAGCTGGGACCCAGTACTTC
NA | many | TRBJ2-6 | TRBV12-3/TRBV12-4 | CASTKQGHVLTF | TGTGCCAGCACCAAACAGGGACACGTCCTGACTTTC